This T cell receptor (beta chain) was retrieved from a study of beta chain features in type 1 diabetes. Study-wide background: Patients looked much like healthy donors when it came to age, gender and cell yields.

Isolated RNA was reverse transcribed in full, so expressed TCRB transcripts were sequenced. Using immunoSEQ multiplex PCR, the repertoire was profiled, and TCRdb retains in-frame clones only, with some absent. The repertoire holds about 290,000 clones, with approximately 8.1% as singletons. A note on this clone: Its antigen is not identified. Different DNA sequences within this sample yield the same CDR3.

Study-level points and caveats: Highly expressing activated T cells could be over-counted with a cDNA template.

The CDR3 is made up of 13 amino acids. CDR1 SQVTM and CDR2 ANQGSEA come from the germline V gene. The germline V and J ends were trimmed by 4 bases and 6 bases, with 13 bases remaining between them. V usage is TRBV29-1 and J usage is TRBJ2-1, with no clear D. The specimen was central memory CD4+ T cells from blood. The receptor was isolated from a woman aged 18-29 years in good health. The CDR3 sequence: CSVGGLPPNEQFF. DNA for the CDR3: TGCAGCGTTGGTGGGCTCCCCCCCAATGAGCAGTTCTTC.